Each of the 32 T cell receptor beta chains below was sequenced from the same sample in a study of identical twins' blood T cells. TCRdb itself ran the 5' RACE reads through MiXCR, one entry per CDR3 protein. The sample consists of 350,000 to 400,000 distinct CDR3 sequences, roughly 31% of them appearing once. The sequencing input was PBMCs. These receptors were obtained from a woman aged 18-49 years in good health.

This rearrangement joins TRBV18 to TRBJ1-1; no reliable D call. V lost 3 bases to trimming and J lost 4 bases, with 18 bases between them. The CDR3 is 16 amino acids. The germline V gene encodes CDR1 KGHSH and CDR2 LQKENI. Written as DNA, the CDR3 is TGTGCCAGCTCACCGCTTAAAAGGGAGAAGAGCACTGAAGCTTTCTTT. Residues: CASSPLKREKSTEAFF.

On this clonotype: The junction departs from the called germline gene at one end, perhaps through a read error. The chain combines TRBV5-1 with TRBJ2-2; D perhaps matches TRBD1 (5 bases). Germline CDR1 reads SGHRS; CDR2 reads YFSETQ. The CDR3 has 14 residues. The CDR3, as DNA: TGCGCCAGCAGCAGGCAGGGAAATACCGTGGAGCTGTTTTTT. Protein sequence: CASSRQGNTVELFF. The whole variable domain, remainder taken from reference TRBV5-1 and TRBJ2-2, is KAGVTQTPRYLIKTRGQQVTLSCSPISGHRSVSWYQQTPGQGLQFLFEYFSETQRNKGNFPGRFSGRQFSNSRSEMNVSTLELGDSALYLCASSRQGNTVELFFGEGSRLTVL.

Of note for this clonotype: Just one base apart from a much larger clone, this may be a read error. The chain employs TRBV29-1 and TRBJ2-1, with D tentatively TRBD2 (5 bases). The CDR3 runs 12 residues. CDR1 is SQVTM, CDR2 ANQGSEA, per germline. V lost 7 bases, J lost 11 bases, and 18 bases lay in between. CDR3 sequence reads: CSADQDDYQQFF. In nucleotides, the CDR3 is TGCAGCGCTGACCAGGACGACTATCAGCAGTTCTTC.

The chain recombines TRBV7-2 with TRBJ1-1; the D gene is possibly TRBD1 (6 bases). This CDR3 comprises 15 residues. In germline, CDR1 is SGHTA, CDR2 FQGNSA. V lost 2 bases, J lost 4 bases, and 14 bases lay in between. The CDR3 is CASSLNNGGGTEAFF. The CDR3 DNA reads TGTGCCAGCAGCTTAAATAACGGGGGCGGCACTGAAGCTTTCTTT.

This clonotype was recorded a few times. The rearrangement links TRBV29-1 to TRBJ2-2; possibly TRBD1 for D (6 bases). Per germline, CDR1 SQVTM and CDR2 ANQGSEA. Trimming stripped 5 bases from V and 1 base from J, with 11 bases between. The CDR3 covers 14 residues. The CDR3 sequence: CSVSWTVNTGELFF. The CDR3 DNA reads as TGCAGCGTTTCTTGGACAGTGAACACCGGGGAGCTGTTTTTT.

Of note for this clonotype: Lacking the conserved final phenylalanine or tryptophan, this CDR3 likely reflects a read error. V gene TRBV5-1 combines with J gene TRBJ2-3; TRBD1 matches at 8 bases. Trimming cost V 7 bases and J 3 bases; bases outside gene matches: 4. The length of the CDR3 is 13 residues. Per the germline V gene, CDR1 is SGHRS and CDR2 is YFSETQ. Written as DNA, the CDR3 is TGCGCCAGCGCTGGACAGGGAACAGATACGCAGTATCTT. It encodes CASAGQGTDTQYL.

This clonotype was detected only a few times. This chain uses TRBV20-1 with TRBJ2-3, with D uncertain. The CDR3 has 12 amino acids. The V end lost 3 bases, the J end lost 0 bases, and 4 bases lay between the germline ends. In germline, CDR1 is DFQATT, CDR2 SNEGSKA (reference sequence). This CDR3 reads CSASPSTDTQYF. CDR3 DNA sequence: TGCAGTGCTAGTCCCAGCACAGATACGCAGTATTTT.

The chain couples TRBV12-3 or TRBV12-4 to TRBJ1-5; no firm D call. The CDR3 extends over 13 amino acids. V was clipped by 7 bases and J by 6 bases, with 13 bases between them. CDR3 DNA: TGTGCCAGCACCCTGACAAGTACTCAGCCCCAGCATTTT. Its translation: CASTLTSTQPQHF.

The CDR3, as DNA: TGTGCCAGCAGTTATGACTATCCCACGGATACGCAGTATTTT. This sequence encodes CASSYDYPTDTQYF. J is TRBJ2-3 and V is TRBV6-6, with D perhaps matching TRBD2 (5 bases). CDR3 length: 14 residues. V was shortened by 3 bases and J by 6 bases, with 13 bases between the two germline ends. CDR1 MNHNY and CDR2 SVGAGI come from the germline V gene (reference sequence).

The J gene is TRBJ1-4, the V gene TRBV18; 8 bases are a match to TRBD1. This CDR3 has 16 amino acids. Unmatched junction bases numbered 9, after V lost 4 bases and J lost 5 bases. Germline V gene lookup returns CDR1 KGHSH and CDR2 LQKENI. CDR3 in amino acids: CASSRGLGQGNEKLFF. The CDR3 DNA follows: TGTGCCAGCTCACGAGGCCTTGGACAGGGAAATGAAAAACTGTTTTTT.

The V call is TRBV29-1, the J call TRBJ2-5; D gene unclear. Trimming took off 5 bases at V and 3 bases at J, with 16 bases between the two ends. This CDR3 contains 14 residues. CDR1 is SQVTM, CDR2 ANQGSEA, per germline. The CDR3 region has the DNA TGCAGCGTTCGACCGGTTGGAGTCAAAGAGACCCAGTACTTC. It translates to CSVRPVGVKETQYF.

This clonotype has a count of ten or more. The chain has TRBV11-2 and TRBJ1-2, with unresolved D. The length of the CDR3 is 13 residues. The germline gives CDR1 SGHAT, CDR2 FQNNGV. The V end lost 3 bases, the J end lost 4 bases, and 9 bases lay between the germline ends. CDR3 amino acids: CASSFGSGYGYTF. The CDR3 DNA is TGTGCCAGCAGCTTTGGGTCGGGCTATGGCTACACCTTC.

This clonotype was counted once. The chain links TRBV19 to TRBJ2-4, with TRBD1 identical over 10 bases. The CDR3 consists of 12 residues. In germline, CDR1 is LNHDA, CDR2 SQIVND (reference sequence). J gave up 13 bases and V 4 bases, and 4 bases lay outside the gene matches. The CDR3 is CASSTTGGAQYF. CDR3 in DNA: TGTGCCAGTAGTACGACAGGGGGCGCCCAGTACTTC.

This clonotype was counted between two and nine times. The V call is TRBV20-1, the J call TRBJ2-3; D gene ambiguous. V lost 3 bases, J lost 4 bases, and 11 bases lay in between. The germline gives CDR1 DFQATT, CDR2 SNEGSKA (reference sequence). This CDR3 is built from 13 residues. CDR3: CSASDFSADTQYF. The DNA of the CDR3 is TGCAGTGCTAGTGACTTCTCGGCAGATACGCAGTATTTT.

The chain is built from TRBV20-1 and TRBJ1-6, with a possible D match to TRBD1 (5 bases). The CDR3 consists of 16 residues. In germline, CDR1 is DFQATT, CDR2 SNEGSKA (reference sequence). Trimming shortened V by 6 bases and J by 9 bases, and 24 bases separated the two germline ends. CDR3 amino acids: CSALGAARLGSSPLHF. For the CDR3, the DNA is TGCAGTGCCCTTGGGGCGGCCCGATTGGGGAGTTCACCCCTCCACTTT.

This clonotype was seen more than once but under ten times. V usage is TRBV5-1 and J usage is TRBJ1-1; 9 positions match TRBD1. The germline CDR1 and CDR2 sequences are SGHRS and YFSETQ. The junction had 9 bases not matched to a gene; V was cut back by 2 bases and J by 7 bases. CDR3 size: 15 residues. CDR3 in DNA: TGCGCCAGCAGCTTTCCAGGGACAGGGAGGAGTGAAGCTTTCTTT. The encoded protein is CASSFPGTGRSEAFF.

V gene TRBV5-1 combines with J gene TRBJ2-7; D gene ambiguous. This CDR3 contains 11 residues. The V end was cut by 0 bases, the J end by 6 bases, with 4 bases between. Germline V gene lookup returns CDR1 SGHRS and CDR2 YFSETQ. The CDR3 sequence is CASSLDVEQYF. CDR3 DNA: TGCGCCAGCAGCTTGGATGTCGAGCAGTACTTC. The full variable domain, rest sourced from reference TRBV5-1 and TRBJ2-7, is KAGVTQTPRYLIKTRGQQVTLSCSPISGHRSVSWYQQTPGQGLQFLFEYFSETQRNKGNFPGRFSGRQFSNSRSEMNVSTLELGDSALYLCASSLDVEQYFGPGTRLTVT.

This clonotype was picked up a small number of times. CDR3 protein: CASSISLENTEAFF. The CDR3 DNA reads as TGTGCCAGTAGTATCTCTCTAGAGAACACTGAAGCTTTCTTT. The chain combines TRBV19 with TRBJ1-1; the D is unclear. The CDR3 spans 14 residues. The V gene lost 3 bases and the J gene lost 1 base, with 9 bases spanning the gap. Looked up from germline, CDR1 is LNHDA and CDR2 is SQIVND (reference sequence).

This clonotype has a handful of counts. The V gene is TRBV7-2, the J gene TRBJ1-2; 7 positions match TRBD1. The CDR3 has 13 amino acids. Germline loops: CDR1 SGHTA, CDR2 FQGNSA. The trim removed 6 bases at V and 4 bases at J, leaving 5 bases unmatched. In DNA, the CDR3 is TGTGCCAGCAGTAACAGGGGACCCTATGGCTACACCTTC. This translates into CASSNRGPYGYTF.

This rearrangement joins TRBV7-2 to TRBJ1-3; tentative D call: TRBD1 (6 bases). There are 14 residues in the CDR3. The V end was cut by 6 bases, the J end by 3 bases, with 12 bases between. Per germline, CDR1 SGHTA and CDR2 FQGNSA. The CDR3 DNA sequence: TGTGCCAGCAGGGGGGGCCTCGGTGGAAACACCATATATTTT. It translates to CASRGGLGGNTIYF.

This chain links TRBV12-5 with TRBJ1-2; D is uncertain. The CDR3 is made up of 11 amino acids. Per the germline V gene, CDR1 is LGHNT and CDR2 is FRNRAP. Trimming removed 6 bases at V and 7 bases at J, with 9 bases between. For the CDR3, the DNA is TGTGCTAGTGGCCGCGGGGTTGGCTACACCTTC. This translates into CASGRGVGYTF.

On this clonotype: A much larger clone sits a single nucleotide away, making a read error possible. This chain connects TRBV20-1 to TRBJ2-7; D not resolved. The germline CDR1 and CDR2 sequences are DFQATT and SNEGSKA (reference sequence). V lost 0 bases, J lost 5 bases, and 17 bases lay in between. The CDR3 loop spans 15 amino acids. CDR3 residues: CSARDKEHSWDEQYF. CDR3 coding DNA: TGCAGTGCTAGAGATAAGGAGCATTCCTGGGACGAGCAGTACTTC.

This CDR3 is CASRFTGGSGNTIYF. For the CDR3, the DNA is TGTGCCAGCAGGTTCACAGGAGGCTCTGGAAACACCATATATTTT. The J gene is TRBJ1-3, the V gene TRBV12-3 or TRBV12-4, with D possibly matching TRBD1 (5 bases). Trimming stripped 6 bases from V and 0 bases from J, with 12 bases between. The CDR3 length is 15 residues.

The chain uses TRBV20-1 and TRBJ1-5, with D tentatively TRBD1 (6 bases). Trimming removed 3 bases at V and 0 bases at J, with 9 bases between. CDR3 size: 14 residues. Germline V gives CDR1 DFQATT, CDR2 SNEGSKA (reference sequence). Here the CDR3 reads CSARDSTSNQPQHF. The CDR3 DNA follows: TGCAGTGCTAGGGACAGCACTAGCAATCAGCCCCAGCATTTT.

The J gene is TRBJ1-2, the V gene TRBV7-9, with 7 bases aligning to TRBD1. Trimming removed 6 bases from V and 7 bases from J; junction bases left unmatched: 8. CDR1 is SEHNR, CDR2 FQNEAQ, per germline (reference sequence). The CDR3 spans 13 residues. CDR3: CASRNRGSSGYTF. The CDR3 DNA reads as TGTGCCAGCAGAAACAGGGGATCCTCTGGCTACACCTTC.

This clonotype was counted between two and nine times. The chain couples TRBV9 to TRBJ2-5; no clear D. The V end was cut by 0 bases, the J end by 5 bases, with 11 bases between. The germline CDR1 and CDR2 sequences are SGDLS and YYNGEE. The length of the CDR3 is 14 residues. The DNA for the CDR3 is TGTGCCAGCAGCGTAGGAACAAACATGGAGACCCAGTACTTC. Its translation is CASSVGTNMETQYF. The full variable domain, its missing parts supplied by reference TRBV9 and TRBJ2-5, is DSGVTQTPKHLITATGQRVTLRCSPRSGDLSVYWYQQSLDQGLQFLIQYYNGEERAKGNILERFSAQQFPDLHSELNLSSLELGDSALYFCASSVGTNMETQYFGPGTRLLVL.

This clonotype showed up just a few times. The chain recombines TRBV6-5 with TRBJ2-3, with 8 bases that match TRBD2. CDR1 is MNHEY, CDR2 SVGAGI, per germline. Trimming cost V 6 bases and J 2 bases; bases outside gene matches: 4. The CDR3 extends over 14 amino acids. The CDR3 DNA sequence: TGTGCCAGCAGCCTTAGCGGGACCACAGATACGCAGTATTTT. It yields the protein CASSLSGTTDTQYF.

This clonotype was counted ten times or more. This rearrangement joins TRBV2 to TRBJ1-1, with 7 bases that match TRBD1. The trim removed 4 bases at V and 3 bases at J, leaving 2 bases unmatched. The CDR3 extends over 13 amino acids. Germline CDR1 and CDR2: SNHLY and FYNNEI. The CDR3 loop reads CASSAQGYTEAFF. Here the CDR3 DNA reads TGTGCCAGCAGTGCACAGGGGTACACTGAAGCTTTCTTT.

There are a few counts of this clonotype. The chain recombines TRBV20-1 with TRBJ2-5, with D perhaps matching TRBD2 (5 bases). The germline gives CDR1 DFQATT, CDR2 SNEGSKA (reference sequence). V lost 5 bases and J 4 bases, leaving 20 bases between the germline ends. The CDR3 extends over 15 amino acids. CDR3 nucleotides: TGCAGTGCTTACGACGCTAGCTACGCGAGAGAGACCCAGTACTTC. It codes for CSAYDASYARETQYF.

Here the CDR3 reads CASSLGPGTYTGELFF. Here the CDR3 DNA reads TGTGCCAGCAGTTTAGGTCCAGGGACGTACACCGGGGAGCTGTTTTTT. The rearrangement joins TRBV27 to TRBJ2-2; D possibly matches TRBD1 or TRBD2 (5 bases each). The germline gives CDR1 MNHEY, CDR2 SMNVEV (reference sequence). Trimming pared 2 bases from V and 3 bases from J, leaving 13 bases between. The CDR3 loop spans 16 amino acids.

This clonotype has a handful of counts. The V and J genes are TRBV7-9 and TRBJ2-2, with 8 bases fitting TRBD1. The CDR3 sequence is 16 residues long. V shed 5 bases and J 3 bases; nucleotides not matched to a gene: 8. Germline V gives CDR1 SEHNR, CDR2 FQNEAQ (reference sequence). The CDR3 DNA reads as TGTGCCAGCAGCCCAGGACAGGGACCCCACACCGGGGAGCTGTTTTTT. Its translation is CASSPGQGPHTGELFF.

V and J are TRBV20-1 and TRBJ2-3; TRBD2 is a possible D gene (5 bases). The CDR3 has 13 residues. V lost 3 bases and J 1 base, leaving 8 bases between the germline ends. Germline V gives CDR1 DFQATT, CDR2 SNEGSKA (reference sequence). The CDR3 loop reads CSASLARTDTQYF. DNA of the CDR3: TGCAGTGCTAGTTTAGCGCGCACAGATACGCAGTATTTT.